The clone carrying this T cell receptor (beta chain) was detected many times. Its specificity is not known. This sample is drawn from a study of T cells in Graves' hyperthyroidism and ophthalmopathy. Study summary: Peripheral blood specimens were obtained at initial diagnosis, prior to any treatment. Study results and caveats: Ophthalmopathy was distinguished from stable hyperthyroidism by 13 V-J signatures.

There were TCR beta CDR3 regions amplified from RNA transcripts. Using the HTBI primer set, a first-round RT-PCR was run on the TCR CDR3. Using its own MiXCR run on the multiplex PCR reads, TCRdb lists one record per CDR3 protein. Of about 280,000 distinct CDR3 sequences listed, 25% to 30% are singletons. Germline CDR1 and CDR2: SGHRS and YFSETQ. The CDR3 runs to 15 residues. V was clipped by 4 bases and J by 7 bases; unmatched bases: 6. In patients aged 18 to 65, hyperthyroidism was newly diagnosed, with duration under 2 months. From roughly 9.2 ml of fresh peripheral blood, PBMCs were isolated. The sequencing sample was made of blood. This chain joins TRBV5-1 and TRBJ2-2; 11 nucleotides match TRBD2. This receptor was taken from a man between 35 and 55 years old with Graves' hyperthyroidism that later progressed to Graves' ophthalmopathy. CDR3: CASSPTSGVIGELFF. CDR3 bases: TGCGCCAGCAGCCCGACTAGCGGGGTCATCGGGGAGCTGTTTTTT.